Sequencing of this T cell receptor beta chain was carried out in a study of beta chain features in type 1 diabetes. Broader study findings: VDJ junctions sequenced from type 1 diabetes patients showed fewer insertions and more deletions.

The authors reverse transcribed all of the isolated RNA, so sequencing captured expressed TCRB transcripts. Reads from naive, central memory and regulatory T cell samples averaged around 3.7 million. Produced via immunoSEQ multiplex PCR; TCRdb's table is partial and in-frame only. The sample shows around 310,000 clones, more than 9.5% of them seen only once. This clone was seen only a few times. The target antigen is unknown. A single heparinised draw of approximately 100 mL on average was taken per donor. Sorting that relied on CD45RO/CCR7/CD25/CD127/CD95/CD27 yielded CD4+ naive, central memory, regulatory and stem cell-like memory cells. The CDR3 length is 14 residues. With V trimmed by 4 bases and J by 6 bases, 7 bases remained unmatched. The V gene's germline CDR1 is SGDLS and CDR2 YYNGEE.

The TCR comes from a woman aged 25 to 39 in good health. The sample was naive CD4+ T cells from blood. J is TRBJ2-3 and V is TRBV9; TRBD2 matches at 8 bases. CDR3 DNA sequence: TGTGCCAGCAGCTTAAGCGGGAGTGGGGATACGCAGTATTTT. Translating gives CASSLSGSGDTQYF.